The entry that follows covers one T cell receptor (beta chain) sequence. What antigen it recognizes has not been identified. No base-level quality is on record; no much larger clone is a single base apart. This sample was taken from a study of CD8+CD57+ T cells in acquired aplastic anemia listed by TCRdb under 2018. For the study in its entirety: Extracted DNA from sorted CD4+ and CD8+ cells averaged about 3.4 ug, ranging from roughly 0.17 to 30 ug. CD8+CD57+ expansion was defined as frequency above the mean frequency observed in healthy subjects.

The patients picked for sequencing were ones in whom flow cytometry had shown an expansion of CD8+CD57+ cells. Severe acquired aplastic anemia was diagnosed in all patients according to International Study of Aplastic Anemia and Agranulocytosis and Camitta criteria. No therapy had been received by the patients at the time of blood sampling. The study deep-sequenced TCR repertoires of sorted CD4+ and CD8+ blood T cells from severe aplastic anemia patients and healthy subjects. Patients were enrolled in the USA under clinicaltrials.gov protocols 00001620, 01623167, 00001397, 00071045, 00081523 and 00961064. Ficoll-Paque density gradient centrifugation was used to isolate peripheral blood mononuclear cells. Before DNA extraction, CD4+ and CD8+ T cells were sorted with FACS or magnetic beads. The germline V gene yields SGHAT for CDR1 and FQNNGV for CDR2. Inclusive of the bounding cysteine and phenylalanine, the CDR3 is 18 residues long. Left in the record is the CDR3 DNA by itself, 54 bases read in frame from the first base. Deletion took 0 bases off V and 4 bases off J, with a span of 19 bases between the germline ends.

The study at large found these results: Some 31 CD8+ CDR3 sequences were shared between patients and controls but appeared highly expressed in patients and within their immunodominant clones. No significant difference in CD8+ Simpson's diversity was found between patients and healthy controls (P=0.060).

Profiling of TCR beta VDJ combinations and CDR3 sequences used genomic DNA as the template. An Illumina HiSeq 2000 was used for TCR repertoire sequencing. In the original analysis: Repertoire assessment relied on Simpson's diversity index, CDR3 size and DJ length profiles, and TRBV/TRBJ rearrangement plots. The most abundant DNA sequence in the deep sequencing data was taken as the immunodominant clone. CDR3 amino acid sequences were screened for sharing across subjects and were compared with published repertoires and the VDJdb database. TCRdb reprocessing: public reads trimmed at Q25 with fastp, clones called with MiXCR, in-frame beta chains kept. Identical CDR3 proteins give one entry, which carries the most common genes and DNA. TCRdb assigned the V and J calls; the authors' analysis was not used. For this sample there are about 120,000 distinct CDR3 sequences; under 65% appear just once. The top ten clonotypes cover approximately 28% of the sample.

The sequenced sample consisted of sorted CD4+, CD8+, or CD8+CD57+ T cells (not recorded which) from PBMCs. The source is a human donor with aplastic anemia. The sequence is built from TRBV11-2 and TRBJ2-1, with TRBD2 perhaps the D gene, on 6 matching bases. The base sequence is TGTGCCAGCAGCTTAGACCCGAGCTGGGGGGTGGGGTACAATGAGCAGTTCTTC. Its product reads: CASSLDPSWGVGYNEQFF. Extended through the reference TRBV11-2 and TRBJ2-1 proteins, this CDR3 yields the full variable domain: EAGVAQSPRYKIIEKRQSVAFWCNPISGHATLYWYQQILGQGPKLLIQFQNNGVVDDSQLPKDRFSAERLKGVDSTLKIQPAKLEDSAVYLCASSLDPSWGVGYNEQFFGPGTRLTVL.